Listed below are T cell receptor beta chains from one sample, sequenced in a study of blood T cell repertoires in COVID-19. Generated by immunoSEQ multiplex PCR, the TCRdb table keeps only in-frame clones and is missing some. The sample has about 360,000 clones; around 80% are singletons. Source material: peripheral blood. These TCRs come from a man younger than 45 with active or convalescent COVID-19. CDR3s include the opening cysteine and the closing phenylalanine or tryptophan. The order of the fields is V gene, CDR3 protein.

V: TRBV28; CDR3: CASSLLGPATEAFF
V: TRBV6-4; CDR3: CASSAGKTGPVGDYEQYF
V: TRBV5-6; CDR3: CASSLYRAMNTEAFF
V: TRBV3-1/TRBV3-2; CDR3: CASSQGGAGGLINEQFF
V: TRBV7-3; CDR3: CASSLTGARYNEQFF
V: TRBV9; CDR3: CASSPGGAQSSYEQYF
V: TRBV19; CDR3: CASSIGSGTGDADTQYF
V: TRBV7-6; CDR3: CASSLGDSPLTGELFF
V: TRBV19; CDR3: CASSDPGQGNTEAFF
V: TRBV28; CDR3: CASTPVSGGELRRNEQFF
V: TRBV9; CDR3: CASSVEQGSGNTIYF
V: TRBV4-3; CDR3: CASSQGGGRARRETQYF
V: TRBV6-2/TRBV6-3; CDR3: CASSTTGARVETQYF
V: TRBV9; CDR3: CASTQGDVRSPLHF
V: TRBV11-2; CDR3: CASSFPNSPLHF
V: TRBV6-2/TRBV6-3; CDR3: CASSYRLHDEQFF
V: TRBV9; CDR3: CASSVEGQGTETQYF
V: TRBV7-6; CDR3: CASSPQSGGKYGYTF
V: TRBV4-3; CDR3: CASSPSRTPFNEQFF
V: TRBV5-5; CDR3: CASSPDRVGEKLFF
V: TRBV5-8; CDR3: CASSEGTHSNQPQHF
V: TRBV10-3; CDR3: CAISGGLAWEGSPLHF
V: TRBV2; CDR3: CASSLNLAGGRETQYF
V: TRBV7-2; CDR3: CASSISGGREFF
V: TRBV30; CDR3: CAWRGTRRASGEQFF
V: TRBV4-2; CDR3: CASSPSEGQGETQYF
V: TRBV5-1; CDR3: CASSLSGQLSIEYF
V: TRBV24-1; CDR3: CATSDSTGGQETQYF
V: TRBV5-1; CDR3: CASSWGQGYEQYF
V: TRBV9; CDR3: CASSVGQPDYEQYF
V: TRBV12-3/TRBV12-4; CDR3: CASSFSGEKLFF